In this sample, the clone carrying this T cell receptor (beta chain) turned up many times. These data belong to a study of T-cell reconstitution after alpha-beta-depleted transplantation in children. It was with unique molecular identifiers that the TCRbeta library was prepared. From the PCR reads, TCRdb called clonotypes with MiXCR, one entry per CDR3 protein. The sample contains some 240,000 distinct CDR3 sequences, approximately 9.7% of which appear only once. V lost 6 bases to trimming and J lost 6 bases, with 12 bases between them. CDR3 length: 14 amino acids. The sequenced sample was PBMCs from the stem cell graft donor, obtained from the stem cell graft. The chain carries TRBV12-3 or TRBV12-4 and TRBJ1-6, with D tentatively TRBD1 (6 bases). The clonotype comes from a human donor who donated a stem cell graft to a child with SCID. The CDR3 DNA is TGTGCCAGCAGCTCGGGGGGCCGTAATTCACCCCTCCACTTT. It codes for CASSSGGRNSPLHF.